This record concerns one TCR beta chain sequence. From blood CD8+ and CD4+ T cells, TCR beta sequences were generated. The CDR3 runs to 13 residues. The V end lost 7 bases, the J end lost 5 bases, and 14 bases lay between the germline ends. CDR1 is SNHLY and CDR2 is FYNNEI in the germline V gene. The entry originates in a study of CD8 T cells in Susac syndrome. Random-hexamer reverse transcription was applied to about 0.5 to 1 ug RNA. TCRdb reprocessed the immunoSEQ multiplex PCR reads via MiXCR and lists one record per CDR3 protein. Among under 250,000 distinct CDR3 sequences, around 93% were seen once, and the ten largest hold approximately 0.07%.

The source material was CD4+ T cells from PBMCs. This TCR was recovered from a human donor with multiple sclerosis. The chain has TRBV2 and TRBJ2-5; no definite D call. In DNA, the CDR3 is TGTGCCAGCACCAGACTCGGCTGGGAGACCCAGTACTTC. Protein: CASTRLGWETQYF.